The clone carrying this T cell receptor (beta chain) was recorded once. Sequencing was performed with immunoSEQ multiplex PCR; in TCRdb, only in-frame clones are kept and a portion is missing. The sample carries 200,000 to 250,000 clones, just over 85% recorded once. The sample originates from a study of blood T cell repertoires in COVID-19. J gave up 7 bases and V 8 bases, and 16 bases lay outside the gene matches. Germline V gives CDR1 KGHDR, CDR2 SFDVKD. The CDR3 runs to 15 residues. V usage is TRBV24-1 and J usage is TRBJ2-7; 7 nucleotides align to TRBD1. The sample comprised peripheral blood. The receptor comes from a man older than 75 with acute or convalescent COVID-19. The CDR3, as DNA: TGTGCCACCACCAACGACAGGGTGGGGGCCAAGGAGCAGTACTTC. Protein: CATTNDRVGAKEQYF.